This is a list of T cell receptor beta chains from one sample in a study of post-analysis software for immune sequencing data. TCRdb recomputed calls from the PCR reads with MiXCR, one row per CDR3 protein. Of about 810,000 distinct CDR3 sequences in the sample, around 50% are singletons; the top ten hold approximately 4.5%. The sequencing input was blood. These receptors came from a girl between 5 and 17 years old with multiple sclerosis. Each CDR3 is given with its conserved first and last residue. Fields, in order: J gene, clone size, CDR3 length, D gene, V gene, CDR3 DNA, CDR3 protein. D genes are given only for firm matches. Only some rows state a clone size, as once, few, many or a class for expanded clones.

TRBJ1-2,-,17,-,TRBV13,TGTGCCAGCAGCTTAGAGGCAGGGGTTAAGAGGCTGGATGGCTACACCTTC,CASSLEAGVKRLDGYTF
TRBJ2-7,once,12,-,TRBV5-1,TGCGCCAGCGGCAACCCACCCGGTGAGCAGTACTTC,CASGNPPGEQYF
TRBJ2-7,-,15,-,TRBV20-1,TGCAGTGCTAGAGACCCAGAAGCGAATTCCTACGAGCAGTACTTC,CSARDPEANSYEQYF
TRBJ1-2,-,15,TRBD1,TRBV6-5,TGTGCCAGCAGTTACTCGGACAGGGCTAACTATGGCTACACCTTC,CASSYSDRANYGYTF
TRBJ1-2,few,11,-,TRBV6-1,TGTGCCAGCAGATGGGCGGAGGGCTACACCTTC,CASRWAEGYTF
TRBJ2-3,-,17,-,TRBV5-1,TGCGCCAGCAGCGTGCCCCTCCGAGCCCCGGGGTCGGATACGCAGTATTTT,CASSVPLRAPGSDTQYF
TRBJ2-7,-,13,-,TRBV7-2,TGTGCCAGCAGCTTAGACCGTATACCTGAGCAGTACTTC,CASSLDRIPEQYF
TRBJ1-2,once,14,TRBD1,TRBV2,TGTGCCAGCAGCCCTCGGACAGGCCACCGTGGCTACACCTTC,CASSPRTGHRGYTF
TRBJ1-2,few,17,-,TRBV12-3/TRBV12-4,TGTGCCAGCAGCAGCCGGGCCCGTCGCCCTAAGGGACGCGGCTACACCTTC,CASSSRARRPKGRGYTF
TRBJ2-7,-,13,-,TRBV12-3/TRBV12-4,TGTGCCGGCAGCCGGGACGGGACCTACGAGCAGTACTTC,CAGSRDGTYEQYF
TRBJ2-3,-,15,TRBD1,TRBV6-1,TGTGCCAGCAGTTATGGGACAGCAGACACAGATACGCAGTATTTT,CASSYGTADTDTQYF
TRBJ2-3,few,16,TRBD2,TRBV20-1,TGCAGTGCTACACCCCCTAGCGGGGCGCCCACAGATACGCAGTATTTT,CSATPPSGAPTDTQYF
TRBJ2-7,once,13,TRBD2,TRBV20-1,TGCAGTGCACTAATAGCGGGACCGGGCGAGCAGTACTTC,CSALIAGPGEQYF
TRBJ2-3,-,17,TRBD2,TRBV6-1,TGTGCCAGCAGTGAAACCCCGGCTAGCGGGCTCACAGATACGCAGTATTTT,CASSETPASGLTDTQYF
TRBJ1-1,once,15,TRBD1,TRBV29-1,TGCAGCGTTGAAGATTCGGTCAGGGGGCGCACTGAAGCTTTCTTT,CSVEDSVRGRTEAFF
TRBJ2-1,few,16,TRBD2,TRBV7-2,TGTGCCAGCAGCTTAATCGCGGGAGGGGTCTACAATGAGCAGTTCTTC,CASSLIAGGVYNEQFF
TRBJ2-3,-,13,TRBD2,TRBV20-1,TGCAGTGCTTCTGGACTAGACACAGATACGCAGTATTTT,CSASGLDTDTQYF
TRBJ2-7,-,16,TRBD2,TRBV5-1,TGCGCCAGCAGCTTGAAAGGGACTAGCGTCTCCTACGAGCAGTACTTC,CASSLKGTSVSYEQYF
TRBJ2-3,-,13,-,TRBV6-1,TGTGCCAGCAGTGGGCGGATAGCTGATACGCAGTATTTT,CASSGRIADTQYF
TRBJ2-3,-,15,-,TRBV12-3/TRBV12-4,TGTGCCAGCAGCCCTCCCGGGGCGGGATCAGATACGCAGTATTTT,CASSPPGAGSDTQYF
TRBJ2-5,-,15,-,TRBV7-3,TGTGCCAGCAGCTTAACAGGGAGACTTGAGGAGACCCAGTACTTC,CASSLTGRLEETQYF
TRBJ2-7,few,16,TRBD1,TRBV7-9,TGTGCCAGCAGCTTAGCCAACAGGGGTAGGTCCTACGAGCAGTACTTC,CASSLANRGRSYEQYF
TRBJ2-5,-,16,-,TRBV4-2,TGTGCCAGCAGCCAAGGAGGCAGGGGACTGGGAGAGACCCAGTACTTC,CASSQGGRGLGETQYF
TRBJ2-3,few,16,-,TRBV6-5,TGTGCCAGCAGGAACTCCGGGAGACCTAGCACAGATACGCAGTATTTT,CASRNSGRPSTDTQYF
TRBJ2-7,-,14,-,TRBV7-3,TGTGCCAGCAGCTCCCATGGGGGCTCCTACGAGCAGTACTTC,CASSSHGGSYEQYF
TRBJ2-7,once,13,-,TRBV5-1,TGCGCCAGCAGCACGGGGTCAACCTACGAGCAGTACTTC,CASSTGSTYEQYF
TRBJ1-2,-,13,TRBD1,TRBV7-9,TGTGCCAGCAGCTCTACTCCAGGGGGCGGCTACACCTTC,CASSSTPGGGYTF
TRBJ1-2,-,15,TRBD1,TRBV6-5,TGTGCCAGCAGTTACTCCCGGACAGGCGGCTATGGCTACACCTTC,CASSYSRTGGYGYTF
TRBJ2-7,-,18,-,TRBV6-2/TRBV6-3,TGTGCCAGCAGTTACTCGGCCACGAGCGCGTATTTCTCCTACGAGCAGTACTTC,CASSYSATSAYFSYEQYF
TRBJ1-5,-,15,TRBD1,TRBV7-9,TGTGCCAGCAGCTTAGGGGACAGGGGCAATCAGCCCCAGCATTTT,CASSLGDRGNQPQHF
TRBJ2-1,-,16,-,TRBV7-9,TGTGCCAGCAGCTTAGTAGCGAGTGGGCTCTACAATGAGCAGTTCTTC,CASSLVASGLYNEQFF
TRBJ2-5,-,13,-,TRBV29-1,TGCAGCGCATTCCTAGGGGTCGGGGAGACCCAGTACTTC,CSAFLGVGETQYF
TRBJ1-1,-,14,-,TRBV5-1,TGCGCCAGCAGCTGGGGGACCAAGAACACTGAAGCTTTCTTT,CASSWGTKNTEAFF
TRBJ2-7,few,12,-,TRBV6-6,TGTGCCAGCACCCCCGGGGCCTACGAGCAGTACTTC,CASTPGAYEQYF
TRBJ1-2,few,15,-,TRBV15,TGTGCCACCAGCAGAAACGTGGCAGGGCCCTATGGCTACACCTTC,CATSRNVAGPYGYTF
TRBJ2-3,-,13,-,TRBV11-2,TGTGCCAGCAGCATAACGGGCAATTTTATGCAGTATTTT,CASSITGNFMQYF
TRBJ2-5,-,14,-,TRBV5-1,TGCGCCAGCTCGTGGGGGGGGCGACAAGAGACCCAGTACTTC,CASSWGGRQETQYF
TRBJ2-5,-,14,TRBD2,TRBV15,TGTGCCACTACGACTAGCGGGAGGTCGGAGACCCAGTACTTC,CATTTSGRSETQYF
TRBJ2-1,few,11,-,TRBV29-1,TGCAGCGTTGAAGGACCCGGGGAGCAGTTCTTC,CSVEGPGEQFF
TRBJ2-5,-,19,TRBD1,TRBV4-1,TGCGCCAGCAGCCAAGGTCGCGCGAGGGGGCGTCATCTCCAAGAGACCCAGTACTTC,CASSQGRARGRHLQETQYF
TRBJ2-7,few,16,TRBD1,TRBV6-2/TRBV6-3,TGTGCCAGCAGTTACCCCCGGACAGGGCTCACCTACGAGCAGTACTTC,CASSYPRTGLTYEQYF
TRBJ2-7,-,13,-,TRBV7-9,TGTGCCAGCTGTTACAGTTACGGCTACGAGCAGTACTTC,CASCYSYGYEQYF
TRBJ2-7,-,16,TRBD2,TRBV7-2,TGTGCCAGCAGCTCACGCAATAGCGGGGGATCCTACGAGCAGTACTTC,CASSSRNSGGSYEQYF
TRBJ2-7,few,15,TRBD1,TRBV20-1,TGCAGTGCTAGAGATCCGGGGCAGGGGGCCTACGAGCAGTACTTC,CSARDPGQGAYEQYF
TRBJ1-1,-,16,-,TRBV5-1,TGCGCCAGCAGCCCCACCCCGACAAATCCTAACACTGAAGCTTTCTTT,CASSPTPTNPNTEAFF
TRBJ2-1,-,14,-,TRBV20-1,TGCAGTGCCCCCTTGGGTCCCCTCTACAATGAGCAGTTCTTC,CSAPLGPLYNEQFF
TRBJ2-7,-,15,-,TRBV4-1,TGCGCCAGCAGCCCCGCGAGGGGGGCGGAATACGAGCAGTACTTC,CASSPARGAEYEQYF
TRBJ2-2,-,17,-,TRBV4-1,TGCGCCAGCAGCCAAGATCAAGCACAGGCGAACACCGGGGAGCTGTTTTTT,CASSQDQAQANTGELFF
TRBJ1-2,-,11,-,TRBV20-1,TGCAGTGCCTCTGTTTTAGGTGGCTACACCTTC,CSASVLGGYTF
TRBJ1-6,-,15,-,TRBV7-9,TGTGCCAGCAGCTCAACCCGGGGACTCGGATCACCCCTCCACTTT,CASSSTRGLGSPLHF
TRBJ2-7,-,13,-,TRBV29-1,TGCAGCGTTGAAGATCGAGTCAGCTACGAGCAGTACTTC,CSVEDRVSYEQYF